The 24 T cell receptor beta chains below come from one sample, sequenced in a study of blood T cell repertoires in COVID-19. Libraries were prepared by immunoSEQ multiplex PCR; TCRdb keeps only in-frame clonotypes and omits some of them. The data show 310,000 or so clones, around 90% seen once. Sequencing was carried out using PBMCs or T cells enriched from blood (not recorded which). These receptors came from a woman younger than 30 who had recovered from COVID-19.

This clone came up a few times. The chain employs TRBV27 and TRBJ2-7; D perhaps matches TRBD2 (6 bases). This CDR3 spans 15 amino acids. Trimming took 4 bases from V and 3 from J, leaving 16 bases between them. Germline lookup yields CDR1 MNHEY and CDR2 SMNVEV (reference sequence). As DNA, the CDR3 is TGTGCCAGCAGTTACAGACTAGACCCCGACTACGAGCAGTACTTC. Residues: CASSYRLDPDYEQYF.

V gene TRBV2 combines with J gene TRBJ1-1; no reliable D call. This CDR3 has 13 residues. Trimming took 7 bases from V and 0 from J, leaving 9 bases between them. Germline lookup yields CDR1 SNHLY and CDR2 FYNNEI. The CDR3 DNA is TGTGCCAGCAACAAACAGCTGAACACTGAAGCTTTCTTT. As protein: CASNKQLNTEAFF.

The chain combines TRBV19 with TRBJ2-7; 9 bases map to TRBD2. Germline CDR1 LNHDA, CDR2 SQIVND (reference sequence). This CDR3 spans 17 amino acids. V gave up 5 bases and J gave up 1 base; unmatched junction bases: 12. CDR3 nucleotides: TGTGCCAGTAGTGGTTCCTCTGGGACTAGCTCTTCCTACGAGCAGTACTTC. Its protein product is CASSGSSGTSSSYEQYF.

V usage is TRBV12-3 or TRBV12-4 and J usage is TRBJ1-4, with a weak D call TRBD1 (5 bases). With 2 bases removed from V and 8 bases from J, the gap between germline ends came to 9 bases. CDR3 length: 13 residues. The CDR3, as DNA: TGTGCCAGCAGTTTATGGCAGGGAGAAAAACTGTTTTTT. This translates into CASSLWQGEKLFF.

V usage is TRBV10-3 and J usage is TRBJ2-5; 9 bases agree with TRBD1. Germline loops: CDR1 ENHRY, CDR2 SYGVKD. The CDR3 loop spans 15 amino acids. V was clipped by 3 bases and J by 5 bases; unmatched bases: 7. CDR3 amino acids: CAISDASGTGETQYF. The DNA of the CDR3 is TGTGCCATCAGTGATGCCAGCGGGACAGGGGAGACCCAGTACTTC.

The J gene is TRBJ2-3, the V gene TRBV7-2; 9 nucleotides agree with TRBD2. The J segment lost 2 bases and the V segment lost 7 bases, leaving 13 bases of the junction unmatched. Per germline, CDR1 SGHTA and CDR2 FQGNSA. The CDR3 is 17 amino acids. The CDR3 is CASNPTSLAGNTDTQYF. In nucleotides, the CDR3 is TGTGCCAGCAACCCCACTTCCCTAGCGGGAAACACAGATACGCAGTATTTT.

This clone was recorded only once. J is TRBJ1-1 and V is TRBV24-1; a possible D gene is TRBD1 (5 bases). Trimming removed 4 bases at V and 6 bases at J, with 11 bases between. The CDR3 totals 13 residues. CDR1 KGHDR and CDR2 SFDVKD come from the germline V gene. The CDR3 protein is CATSDLRTSEAFF. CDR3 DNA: TGTGCCACCAGTGACCTGCGGACATCTGAAGCTTTCTTT.

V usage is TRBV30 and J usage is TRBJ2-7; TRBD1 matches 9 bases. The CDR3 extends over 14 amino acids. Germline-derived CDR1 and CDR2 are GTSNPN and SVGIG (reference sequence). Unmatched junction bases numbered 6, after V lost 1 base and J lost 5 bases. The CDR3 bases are TGTGCCTGGAGTGGATCCGGGACAGGGCACGAGCAGTACTTC. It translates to CAWSGSGTGHEQYF.

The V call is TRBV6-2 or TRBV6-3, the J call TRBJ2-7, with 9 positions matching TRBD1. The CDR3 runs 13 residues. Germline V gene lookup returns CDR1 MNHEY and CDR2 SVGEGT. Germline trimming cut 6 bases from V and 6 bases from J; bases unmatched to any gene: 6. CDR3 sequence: CASSLQGAGEQYF. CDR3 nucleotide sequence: TGTGCCAGCAGCCTACAGGGGGCTGGCGAGCAGTACTTC.

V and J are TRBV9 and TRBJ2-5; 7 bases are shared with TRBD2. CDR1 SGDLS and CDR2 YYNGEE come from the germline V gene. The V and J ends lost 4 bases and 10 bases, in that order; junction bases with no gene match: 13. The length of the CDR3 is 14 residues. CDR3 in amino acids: CASSSREEAGFQYF. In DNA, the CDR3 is TGTGCCAGCAGCTCCCGGGAGGAGGCGGGGTTCCAGTACTTC.

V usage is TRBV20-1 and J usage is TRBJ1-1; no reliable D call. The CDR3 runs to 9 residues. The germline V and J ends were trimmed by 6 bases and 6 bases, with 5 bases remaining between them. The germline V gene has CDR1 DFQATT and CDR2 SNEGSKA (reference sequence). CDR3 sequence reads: CSAPAEAFF. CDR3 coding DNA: TGCAGTGCCCCGGCTGAAGCTTTCTTT.

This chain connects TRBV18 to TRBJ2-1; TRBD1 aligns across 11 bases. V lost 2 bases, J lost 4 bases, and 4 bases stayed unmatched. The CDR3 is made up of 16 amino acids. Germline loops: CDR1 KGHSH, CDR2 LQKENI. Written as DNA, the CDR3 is TGTGCCAGCTCACCAATTTGGGACAGGGGGTACAATGAGCAGTTCTTC. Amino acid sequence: CASSPIWDRGYNEQFF.

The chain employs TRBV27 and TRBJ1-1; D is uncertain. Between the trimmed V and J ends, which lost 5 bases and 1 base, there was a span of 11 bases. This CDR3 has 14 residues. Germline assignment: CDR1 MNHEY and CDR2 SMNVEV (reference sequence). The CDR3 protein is CASSPLSENTEAFF. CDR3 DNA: TGTGCCAGCAGTCCTTTGAGCGAGAACACTGAAGCTTTCTTT.

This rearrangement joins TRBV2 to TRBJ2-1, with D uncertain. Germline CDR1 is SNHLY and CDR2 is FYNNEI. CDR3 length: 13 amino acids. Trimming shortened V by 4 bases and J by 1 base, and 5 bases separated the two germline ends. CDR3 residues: CASSARSYNEQFF. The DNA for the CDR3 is TGTGCCAGCAGTGCGCGATCCTACAATGAGCAGTTCTTC.

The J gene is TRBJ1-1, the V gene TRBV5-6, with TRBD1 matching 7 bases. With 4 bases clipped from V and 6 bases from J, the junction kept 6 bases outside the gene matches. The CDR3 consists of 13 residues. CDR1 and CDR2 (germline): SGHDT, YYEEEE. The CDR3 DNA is TGTGCCAGCAGCCCGACAGGGAGGCCTGAAGCTTTCTTT. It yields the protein CASSPTGRPEAFF.

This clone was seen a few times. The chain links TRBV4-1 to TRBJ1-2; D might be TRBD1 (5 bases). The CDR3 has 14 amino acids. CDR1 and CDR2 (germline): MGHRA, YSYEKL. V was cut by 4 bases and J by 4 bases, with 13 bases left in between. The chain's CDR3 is CASSPPEQVYGYTF. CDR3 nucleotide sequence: TGCGCCAGCAGCCCGCCTGAACAGGTCTATGGCTACACCTTC.

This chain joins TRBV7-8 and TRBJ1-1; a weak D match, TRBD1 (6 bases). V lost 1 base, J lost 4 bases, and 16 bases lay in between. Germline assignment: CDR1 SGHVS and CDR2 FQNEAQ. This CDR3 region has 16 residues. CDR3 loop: CASSLGQGWLSTEAFF. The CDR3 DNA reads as TGTGCCAGCAGCTTAGGGCAGGGGTGGTTGAGCACTGAAGCTTTCTTT.

The CDR3 loop is CASSVGLAGVGTTDTQYF. In DNA form, the CDR3 reads TGTGCCAGCAGCGTAGGACTAGCGGGAGTTGGGACCACAGATACGCAGTATTTT. The J gene is TRBJ2-3, the V gene TRBV9; TRBD2 aligns across 12 bases. The ends lost 0 bases at V and 2 bases at J; junction bases unmatched: 7. The CDR3 covers 18 residues. Germline V gene sequence: CDR1 SGDLS, CDR2 YYNGEE.

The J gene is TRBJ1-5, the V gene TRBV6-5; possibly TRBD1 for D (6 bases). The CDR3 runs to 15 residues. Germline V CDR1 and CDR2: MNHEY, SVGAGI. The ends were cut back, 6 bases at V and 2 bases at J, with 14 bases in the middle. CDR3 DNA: TGTGCCAGCAGGGGGACACGGTTTGGCAATCAGCCCCAGCATTTT. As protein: CASRGTRFGNQPQHF.

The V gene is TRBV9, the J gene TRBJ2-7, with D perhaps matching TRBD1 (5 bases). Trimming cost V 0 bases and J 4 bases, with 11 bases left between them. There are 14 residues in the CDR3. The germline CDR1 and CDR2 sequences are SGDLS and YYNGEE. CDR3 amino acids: CASSVDGQSYEQYF. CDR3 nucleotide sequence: TGTGCCAGCAGCGTAGATGGACAATCGTACGAGCAGTACTTC.

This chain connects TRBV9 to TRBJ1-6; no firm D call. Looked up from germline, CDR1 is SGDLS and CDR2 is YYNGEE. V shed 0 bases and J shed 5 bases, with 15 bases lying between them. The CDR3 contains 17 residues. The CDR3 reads CASSVGGGPRDNSPLHF. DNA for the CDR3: TGTGCCAGCAGCGTAGGGGGAGGGCCTCGGGATAATTCACCCCTCCACTTT.

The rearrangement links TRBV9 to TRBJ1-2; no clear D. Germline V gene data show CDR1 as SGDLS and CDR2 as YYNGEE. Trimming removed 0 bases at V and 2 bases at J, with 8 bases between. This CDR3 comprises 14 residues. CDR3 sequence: CASSVGSSNYGYTF. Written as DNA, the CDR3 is TGTGCCAGCAGCGTAGGCTCGAGCAACTATGGCTACACCTTC.

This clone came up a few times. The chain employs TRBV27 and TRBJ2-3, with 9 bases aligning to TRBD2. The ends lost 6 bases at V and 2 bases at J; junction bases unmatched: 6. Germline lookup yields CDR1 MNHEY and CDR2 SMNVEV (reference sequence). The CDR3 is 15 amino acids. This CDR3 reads CASRGLAGYTDTQYF. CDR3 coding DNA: TGTGCCAGCAGAGGCCTAGCGGGGTACACAGATACGCAGTATTTT.

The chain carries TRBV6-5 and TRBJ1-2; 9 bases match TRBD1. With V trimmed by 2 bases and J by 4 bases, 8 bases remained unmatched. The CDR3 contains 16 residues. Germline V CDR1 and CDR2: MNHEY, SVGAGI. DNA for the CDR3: TGTGCCAGCAGTTACAGAGCGGGACAGGGCCTCTATGGCTACACCTTC. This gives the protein CASSYRAGQGLYGYTF.